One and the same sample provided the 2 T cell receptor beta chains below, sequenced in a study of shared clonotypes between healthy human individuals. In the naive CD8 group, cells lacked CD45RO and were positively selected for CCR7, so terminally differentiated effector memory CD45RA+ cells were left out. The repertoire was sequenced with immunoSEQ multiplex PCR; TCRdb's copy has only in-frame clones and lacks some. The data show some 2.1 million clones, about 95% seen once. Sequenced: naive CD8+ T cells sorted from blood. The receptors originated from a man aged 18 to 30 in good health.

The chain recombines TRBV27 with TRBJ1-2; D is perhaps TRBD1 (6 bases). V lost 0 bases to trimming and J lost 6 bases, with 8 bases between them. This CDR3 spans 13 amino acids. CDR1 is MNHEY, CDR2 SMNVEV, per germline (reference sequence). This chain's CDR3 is CASSLSRGNGYTF. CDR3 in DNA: TGTGCCAGCAGTTTATCAAGGGGGAATGGCTACACCTTC.

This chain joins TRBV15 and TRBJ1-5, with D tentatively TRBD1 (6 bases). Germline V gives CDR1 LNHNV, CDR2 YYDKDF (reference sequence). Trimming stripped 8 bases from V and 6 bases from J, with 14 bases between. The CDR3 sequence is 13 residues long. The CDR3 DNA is TGTGCCACCCCGGAGGCGGACAGTCAGCCCCAGCATTTT. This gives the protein CATPEADSQPQHF.